This T cell receptor beta chain was captured by sequencing in a study of blood T cell repertoires in COVID-19 (dated by TCRdb to about 2020). Background on the whole study: Samples covering the acute and convalescent phases of COVID-19 were provided by collaborators in the United States, Italy and Spain. Sample metadata almost always included a de-identified subject ID, COVID-19 status, age in years and sex. The prospective study material was composed of cDNA or gDNA derived from T cells, B-cell-depleted T cells, or PBMCs. Samples were obtained from the ongoing ImmuneRACE study (first 160 participants) and from over a thousand subjects provided by 6 global collaborators. Where available, HLA class I and class II types were taken from metadata supplied by the sample provider and were not determined by assay-based typing. A freely available public database, intended as a resource for researchers studying the immune response to SARS-CoV-2, is where the repertoires were released. The dataset comprised deeply sampled blood TCRbeta repertoires from subjects exposed to, actively infected with, or recovered from COVID-19. Results the study describes overall, beyond this receptor: How much clinical and demographic metadata was included differed by source and by participant, and the metadata was provided uncurated.

Whole blood was collected in K2EDTA tubes by collaborating institutions according to the institutions' own protocols. Collaborator samples were shipped for TCRbeta analysis as frozen whole blood, isolated PBMCs, or DNA extracted from either sample type. TCRbeta CDR3 regions were amplified from genomic DNA using the immunoSEQ Assay, a bias-controlled multiplex PCR. The authors' analysis ran thus. The number of nucleated cells in each sample was estimated from the amplification of reference gene primers within the assay. To quantify the absolute abundance of each unique TCRbeta CDR3 rearrangement, sequence reads were collapsed and filtered. For each sample, productive Simpson clonality was calculated as the square root of Simpson's diversity index across productive rearrangements. TCRdb re-hosts the immuneACCESS table, in-frame sequences only. Its copies lack some clones; in the studies checked, an unresolved V gene accounts for under half of them, and the cause for the rest is not known. The D gene and trimming were derived from the DNA, and the V and J assignments and clone size from that table. Counted in this sample were 400,000 or so clones; around 90% of them appeared once. About 3% of the sample comes from the top ten.

Turning to this clone: Its specific antigen is unknown. Base qualities are not at hand, and no much larger clone is one base apart.

CDR1 and CDR2 are read off the germline V gene as ENHRY and SYGVKD. From the cysteine up to the phenylalanine, the CDR3 has a length of 15 residues. The DNA shown is the 45-base CDR3, in frame from base 1. Ends trimmed: V by 2 bases, J by 5 bases; bases unmatched to a gene: 6. This receptor chain uses TRBV10-3 and TRBJ2-1; the central 7 bases match TRBD2. Material for sequencing was peripheral blood. The sequence was collected from a human donor in a cohort sampled during active COVID-19. The CDR3 reads as follows: CAISEGLADDNEQFF. The DNA sequence follows: TGTGCCATCAGTGAGGGCCTAGCGGACGACAATGAGCAGTTCTTC.